This T cell receptor beta chain came from a study of shared clonotypes between healthy human individuals. Study-wide results and caveats: Rarefaction indicated that sorted-subset sequencing remained incomplete although depth was large. Estimated clonotype richness was generally higher in naive than memory subsets. A few donors had 4% to 6.5% of their naive CD4 clonotypes in common.

Only in-frame clones appear in the TCRdb table, and some are missing; sequencing was by immunoSEQ multiplex PCR. The top ten clones hold approximately 0.4% of a sample with roughly 2.2 million clones, over 90% of them seen once. Germline values: CDR1 MNHEY, CDR2 SMNVEV (reference sequence). Trimming removed 5 bases from V and 4 bases from J, with 11 bases in between. This CDR3 is built from 13 residues. As to this clone: Its target is not known.

Sequencing was done on a sample of naive CD4+ T cells from PBMCs. The subset here: CD45RA+ positively selected. This sequence was found in a man younger than 35 in good health. Some clones in this sample may be carry-over from other donors' samples. The chain combines TRBV27 with TRBJ1-2; the D gene is possibly TRBD1 (6 bases). This chain's CDR3 is CASSPTGTYGYTF. In DNA, the CDR3 is TGTGCCAGCAGTCCTACAGGGACCTATGGCTACACCTTC.